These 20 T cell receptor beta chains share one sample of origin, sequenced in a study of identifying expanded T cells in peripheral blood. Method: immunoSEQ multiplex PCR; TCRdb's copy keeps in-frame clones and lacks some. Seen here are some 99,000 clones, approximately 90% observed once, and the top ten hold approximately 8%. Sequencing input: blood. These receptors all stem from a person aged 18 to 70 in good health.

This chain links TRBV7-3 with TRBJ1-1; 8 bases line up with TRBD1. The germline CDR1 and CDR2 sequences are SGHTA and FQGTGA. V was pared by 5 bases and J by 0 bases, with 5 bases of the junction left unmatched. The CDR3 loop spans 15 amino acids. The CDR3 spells CASSKRTGMNTEAFF. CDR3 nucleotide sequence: TGTGCCAGCAGCAAGCGGACAGGGATGAACACTGAAGCTTTCTTT. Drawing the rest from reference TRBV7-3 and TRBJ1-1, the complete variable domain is GAGVSQTPSNKVTEKGKYVELRCDPISGHTALYWYRQSLGQGPEFLIYFQGTGAADDSGLPNDRFFAVRPEGSVSTLKIQRTERGDSAVYLCASSKRTGMNTEAFFGQGTRLTVV.

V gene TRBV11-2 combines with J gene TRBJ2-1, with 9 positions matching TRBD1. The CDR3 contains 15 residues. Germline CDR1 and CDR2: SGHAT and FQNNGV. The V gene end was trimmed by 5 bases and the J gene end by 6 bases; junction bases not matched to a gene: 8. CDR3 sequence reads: CASSPTGTGPNEQFF. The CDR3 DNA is TGTGCCAGCAGCCCAACCGGGACAGGGCCCAATGAGCAGTTCTTC.

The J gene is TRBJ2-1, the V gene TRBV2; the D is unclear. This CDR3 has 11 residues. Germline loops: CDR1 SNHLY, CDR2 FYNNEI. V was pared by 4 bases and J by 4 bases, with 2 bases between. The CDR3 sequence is CASSGYNEQFF. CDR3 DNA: TGTGCCAGCAGTGGATACAATGAGCAGTTCTTC. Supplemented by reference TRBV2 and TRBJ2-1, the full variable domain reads EPEVTQTPSHQVTQMGQEVILRCVPISNHLYFYWYRQILGQKVEFLVSFYNNEISEKSEIFDDQFSVERPDGSNFTLKIRSTKLEDSAMYFCASSGYNEQFFGPGTRLTVL.

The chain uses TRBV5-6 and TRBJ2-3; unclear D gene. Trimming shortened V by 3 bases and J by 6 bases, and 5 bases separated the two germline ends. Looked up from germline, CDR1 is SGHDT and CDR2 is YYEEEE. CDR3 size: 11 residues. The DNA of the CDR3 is TGTGCCAGCAGCTCCGGGGATACGCAGTATTTT. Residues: CASSSGDTQYF. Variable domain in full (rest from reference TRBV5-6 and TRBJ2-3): DAGVTQSPTHLIKTRGQQVTLRCSPKSGHDTVSWYQQALGQGPQFIFQYYEEEERQRGNFPDRFSGHQFPNYSSELNVNALLLGDSALYLCASSSGDTQYFGPGTRLTVL.

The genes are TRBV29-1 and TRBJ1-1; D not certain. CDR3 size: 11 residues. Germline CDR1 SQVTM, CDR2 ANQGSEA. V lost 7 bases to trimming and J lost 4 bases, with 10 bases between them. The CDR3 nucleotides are TGCAGCGCTACGGTGAGCACTGAAGCTTTCTTT. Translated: CSATVSTEAFF.

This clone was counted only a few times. The CDR3 DNA reads TGTGCCACCAGCCCCCCTAATTCACCCCTCCACTTT. It translates to CATSPPNSPLHF. This sequence joins TRBV15 and TRBJ1-6, with D uncertain. The V and J ends lost 5 bases and 6 bases respectively, with 5 bases between them. The germline V gene encodes CDR1 LNHNV and CDR2 YYDKDF (reference sequence). The CDR3 consists of 12 residues.

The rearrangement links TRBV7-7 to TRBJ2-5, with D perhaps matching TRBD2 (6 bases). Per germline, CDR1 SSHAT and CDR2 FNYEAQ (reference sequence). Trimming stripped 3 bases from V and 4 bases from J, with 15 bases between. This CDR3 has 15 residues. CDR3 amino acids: CASSFTPSAIETQYF. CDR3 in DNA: TGTGCCAGCAGCTTTACCCCTAGCGCAATAGAGACCCAGTACTTC.

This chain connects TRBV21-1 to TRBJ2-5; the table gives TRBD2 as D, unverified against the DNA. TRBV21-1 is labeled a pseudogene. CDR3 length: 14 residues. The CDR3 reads CASCLRTVPGTQYF. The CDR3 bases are TGTGCCAGCTGCCTCCGGACTGTGCCAGGGACCCAGTACTTC.

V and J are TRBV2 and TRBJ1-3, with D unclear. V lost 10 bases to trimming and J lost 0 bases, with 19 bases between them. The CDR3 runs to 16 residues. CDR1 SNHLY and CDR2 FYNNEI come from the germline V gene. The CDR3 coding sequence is TGTGCCATTCCCACCGAGGGCGCAAGCTCTGGAAACACCATATATTTT. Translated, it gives CAIPTEGASSGNTIYF.

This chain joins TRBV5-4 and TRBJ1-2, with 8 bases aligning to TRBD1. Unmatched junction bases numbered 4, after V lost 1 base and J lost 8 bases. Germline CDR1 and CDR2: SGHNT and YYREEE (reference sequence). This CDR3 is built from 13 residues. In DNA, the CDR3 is TGTGCCAGCAGCTTGACAGGGGGAGAGGGCTACACCTTC. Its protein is CASSLTGGEGYTF. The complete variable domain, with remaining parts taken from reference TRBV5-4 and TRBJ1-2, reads ETGVTQSPTHLIKTRGQQVTLRCSSQSGHNTVSWYQQALGQGPQFIFQYYREEENGRGNFPPRFSGLQFPNYSSELNVNALELDDSALYLCASSLTGGEGYTFGSGTRLTVV.

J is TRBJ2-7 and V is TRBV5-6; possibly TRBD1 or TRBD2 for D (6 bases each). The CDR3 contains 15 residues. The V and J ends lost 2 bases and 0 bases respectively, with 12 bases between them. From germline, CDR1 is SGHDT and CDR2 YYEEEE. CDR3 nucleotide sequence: TGTGCCAGCAGCTTTTGGGGGGCCAGCTCCTACGAGCAGTACTTC. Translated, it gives CASSFWGASSYEQYF.

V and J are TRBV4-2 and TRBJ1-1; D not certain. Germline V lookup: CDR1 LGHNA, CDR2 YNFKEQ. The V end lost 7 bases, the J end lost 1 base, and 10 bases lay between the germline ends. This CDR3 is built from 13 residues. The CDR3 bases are TGTGCCAGCAACGAGGCCCAGAACACTGAAGCTTTCTTT. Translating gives CASNEAQNTEAFF.

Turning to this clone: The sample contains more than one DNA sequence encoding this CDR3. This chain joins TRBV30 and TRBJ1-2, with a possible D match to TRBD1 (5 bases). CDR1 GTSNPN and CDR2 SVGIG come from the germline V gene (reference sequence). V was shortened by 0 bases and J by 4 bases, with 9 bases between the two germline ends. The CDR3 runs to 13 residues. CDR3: CAWSVLGGYGYTF. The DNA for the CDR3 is TGTGCCTGGAGTGTACTCGGGGGCTATGGCTACACCTTC.

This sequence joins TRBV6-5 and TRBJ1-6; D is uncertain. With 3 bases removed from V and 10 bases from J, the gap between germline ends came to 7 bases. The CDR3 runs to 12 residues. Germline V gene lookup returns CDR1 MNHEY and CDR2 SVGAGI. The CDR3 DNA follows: TGTGCCAGCAGTTATTTGGAGTCACCCCTCCACTTT. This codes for CASSYLESPLHF.

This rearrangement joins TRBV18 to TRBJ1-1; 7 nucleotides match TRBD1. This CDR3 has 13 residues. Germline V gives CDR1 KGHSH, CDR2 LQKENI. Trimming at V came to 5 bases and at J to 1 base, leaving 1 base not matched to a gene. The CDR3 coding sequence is TGTGCCAGCTCAAGACAGGGGAACACTGAAGCTTTCTTT. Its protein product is CASSRQGNTEAFF.

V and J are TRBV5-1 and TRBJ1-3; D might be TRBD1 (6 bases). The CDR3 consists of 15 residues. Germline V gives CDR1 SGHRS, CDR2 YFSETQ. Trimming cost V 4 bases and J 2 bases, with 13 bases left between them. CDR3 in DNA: TGCGCCAGCAGCCCCGAACCAGGGGCTGGAAACACCATATATTTT. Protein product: CASSPEPGAGNTIYF.

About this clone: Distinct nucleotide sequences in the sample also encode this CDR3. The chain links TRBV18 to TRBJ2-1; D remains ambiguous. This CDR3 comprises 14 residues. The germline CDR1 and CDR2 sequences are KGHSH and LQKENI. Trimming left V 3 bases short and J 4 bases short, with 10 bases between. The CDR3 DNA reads TGTGCCAGCTCACCTCCCCCAGATTACAATGAGCAGTTCTTC. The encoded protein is CASSPPPDYNEQFF.

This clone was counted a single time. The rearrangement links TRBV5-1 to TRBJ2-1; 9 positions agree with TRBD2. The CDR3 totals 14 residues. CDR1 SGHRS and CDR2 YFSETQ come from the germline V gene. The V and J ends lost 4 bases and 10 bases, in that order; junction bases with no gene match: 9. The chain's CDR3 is CASSTSAGGKEQFF. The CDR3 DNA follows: TGCGCCAGCAGCACGTCAGCGGGAGGCAAGGAGCAGTTCTTC.

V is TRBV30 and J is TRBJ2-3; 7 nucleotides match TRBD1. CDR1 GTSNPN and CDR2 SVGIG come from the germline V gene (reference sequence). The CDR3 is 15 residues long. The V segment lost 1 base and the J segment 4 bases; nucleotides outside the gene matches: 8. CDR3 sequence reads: CAWSDGQGVSDTQYF. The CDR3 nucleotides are TGTGCCTGGAGTGATGGGCAGGGGGTATCAGATACGCAGTATTTT.

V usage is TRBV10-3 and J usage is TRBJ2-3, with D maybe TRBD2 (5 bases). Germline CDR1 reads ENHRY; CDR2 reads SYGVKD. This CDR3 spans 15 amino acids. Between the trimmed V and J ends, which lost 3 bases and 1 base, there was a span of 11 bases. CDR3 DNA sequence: TGTGCCATCAGTGAAGAGGGAGTGGGCACAGATACGCAGTATTTT. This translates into CAISEEGVGTDTQYF.